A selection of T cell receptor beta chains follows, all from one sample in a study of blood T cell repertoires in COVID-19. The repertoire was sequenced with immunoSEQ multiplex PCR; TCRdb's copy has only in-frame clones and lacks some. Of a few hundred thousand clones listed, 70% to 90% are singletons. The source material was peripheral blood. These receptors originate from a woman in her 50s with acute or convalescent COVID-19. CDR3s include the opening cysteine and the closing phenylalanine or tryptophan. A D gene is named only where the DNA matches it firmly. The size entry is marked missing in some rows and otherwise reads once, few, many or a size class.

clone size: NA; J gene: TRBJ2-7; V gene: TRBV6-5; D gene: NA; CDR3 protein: CASSYAGGDPYEQYF; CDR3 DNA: TGTGCCAGCAGTTATGCCGGCGGGGACCCCTACGAGCAGTACTTC
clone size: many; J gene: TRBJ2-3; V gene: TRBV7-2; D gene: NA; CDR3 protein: CASSGDSKGDDTQYF; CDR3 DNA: TGTGCCAGCAGCGGGGACTCCAAGGGAGACGATACGCAGTATTTT
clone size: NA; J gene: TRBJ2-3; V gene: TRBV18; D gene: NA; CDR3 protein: CASSPIAEGDTQYF; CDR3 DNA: TGTGCCAGCTCACCTATAGCGGAAGGGGATACGCAGTATTTT
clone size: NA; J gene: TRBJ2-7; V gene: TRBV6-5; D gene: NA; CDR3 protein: CASRRAAYEQYF; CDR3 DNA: TGTGCCTCCCGCAGGGCGGCCTACGAGCAGTACTTC
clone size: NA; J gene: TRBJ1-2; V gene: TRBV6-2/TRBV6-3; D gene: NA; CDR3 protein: CASSYSARRDYGYTF; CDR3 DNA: TGTGCCAGCAGTTACTCCGCACGTAGAGACTATGGCTACACCTTC
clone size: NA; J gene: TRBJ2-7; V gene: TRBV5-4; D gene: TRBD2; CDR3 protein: CASSLRLAGPSYEQYF; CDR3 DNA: TGTGCCAGCAGCCTGCGACTAGCGGGTCCCTCCTACGAGCAGTACTTC
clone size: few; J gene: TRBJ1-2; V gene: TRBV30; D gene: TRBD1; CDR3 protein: CAWSLDRGREGYTF; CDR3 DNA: TGTGCCTGGAGCCTCGACAGGGGGCGGGAAGGCTACACCTTC
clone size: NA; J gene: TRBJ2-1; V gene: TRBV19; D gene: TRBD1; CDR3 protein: CASSPGTVYNEQFF; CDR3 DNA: TGTGCCAGTAGTCCTGGGACAGTTTACAATGAGCAGTTCTTC
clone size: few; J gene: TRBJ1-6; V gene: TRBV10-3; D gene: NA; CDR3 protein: CAAQREDSPLHF; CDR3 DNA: TGTGCCGCGCAGAGGGAGGATTCACCCCTCCACTTT
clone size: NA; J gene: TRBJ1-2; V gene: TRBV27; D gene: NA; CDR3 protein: CASSLQGQGGYTF; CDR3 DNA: TGTGCCAGCAGTTTACAGGGGCAGGGTGGCTACACCTTC
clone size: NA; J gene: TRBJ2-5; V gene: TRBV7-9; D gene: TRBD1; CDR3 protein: CASSLEQGAFGTQYF; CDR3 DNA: TGTGCCAGCAGCTTAGAACAGGGGGCGTTTGGGACCCAGTACTTC
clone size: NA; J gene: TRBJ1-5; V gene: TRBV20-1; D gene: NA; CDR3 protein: CSAGRNQPQHF; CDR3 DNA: TGCAGTGCGGGGCGCAATCAGCCCCAGCATTTT
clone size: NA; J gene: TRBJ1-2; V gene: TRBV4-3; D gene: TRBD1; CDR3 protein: CASSQNQGANYGYTF; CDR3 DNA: TGCGCCAGCAGCCAAAACCAGGGGGCTAACTATGGCTACACCTTC
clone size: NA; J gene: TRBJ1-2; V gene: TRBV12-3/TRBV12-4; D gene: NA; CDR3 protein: CASSLARGYGYTF; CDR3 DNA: TGTGCCAGCAGTTTAGCTAGGGGCTATGGCTACACCTTC
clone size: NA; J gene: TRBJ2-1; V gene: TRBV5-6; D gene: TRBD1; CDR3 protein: CASSHRGLSSYNEQFF; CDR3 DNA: TGTGCCAGCAGTCACAGGGGCCTCAGCTCCTACAATGAGCAGTTCTTC
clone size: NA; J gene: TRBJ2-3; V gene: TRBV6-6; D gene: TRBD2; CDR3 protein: CASSYGGGTNTDTQYF; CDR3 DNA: TGTGCCAGCAGTTACGGCGGGGGGACCAACACAGATACGCAGTATTTT
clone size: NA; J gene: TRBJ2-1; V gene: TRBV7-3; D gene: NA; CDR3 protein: CASSLSGASSYNEQFF; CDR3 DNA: TGTGCCAGCAGCTTAAGTGGGGCAAGCTCCTACAATGAGCAGTTCTTC
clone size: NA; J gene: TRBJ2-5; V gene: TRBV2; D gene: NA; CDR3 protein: CASNIALDATQYF; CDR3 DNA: TGTGCCAGCAATATAGCGCTAGACGCGACCCAGTACTTC
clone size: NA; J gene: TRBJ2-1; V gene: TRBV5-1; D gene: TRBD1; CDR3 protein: CASSQGQALKEQFF; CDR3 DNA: TGCGCCAGCAGCCAGGGACAGGCCCTCAAAGAGCAGTTCTTC
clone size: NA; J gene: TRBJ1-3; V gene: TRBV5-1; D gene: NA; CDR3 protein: CASSLTGSRTGNTIYF; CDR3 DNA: TGCGCCAGCAGCTTAACCGGGAGCCGGACCGGAAACACCATATATTTT
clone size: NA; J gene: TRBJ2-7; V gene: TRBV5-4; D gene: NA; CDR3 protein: CASSLGQGQTYEQYF; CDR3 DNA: TGTGCCAGCAGCCTAGGCCAGGGGCAAACCTACGAGCAGTACTTC
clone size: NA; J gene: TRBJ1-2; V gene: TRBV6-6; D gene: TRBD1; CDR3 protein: CASSYSGQGEPYGYTF; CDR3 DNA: TGTGCCAGCAGTTACTCGGGACAGGGGGAGCCTTATGGCTACACCTTC
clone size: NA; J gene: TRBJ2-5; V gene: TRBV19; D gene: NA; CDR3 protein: CASSMVGREAETQYF; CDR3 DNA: TGTGCCAGTAGTATGGTCGGCAGGGAAGCAGAGACCCAGTACTTC
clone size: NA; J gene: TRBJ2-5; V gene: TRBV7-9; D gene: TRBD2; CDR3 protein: CASSVGLAAETQYF; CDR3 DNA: TGTGCCAGCAGCGTGGGACTAGCTGCGGAGACCCAGTACTTC
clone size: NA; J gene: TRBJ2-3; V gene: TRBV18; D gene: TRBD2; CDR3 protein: CASSPGLVTDTQYF; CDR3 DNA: TGTGCCAGCTCCCCCGGACTAGTCACAGATACGCAGTATTTT
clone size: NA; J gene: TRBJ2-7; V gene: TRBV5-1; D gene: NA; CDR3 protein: CASSFTEGNYEQYF; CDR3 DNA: TGCGCCAGCAGCTTCACAGAGGGCAACTACGAGCAGTACTTC
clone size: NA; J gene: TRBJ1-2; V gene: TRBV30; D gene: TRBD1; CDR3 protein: CAWLGTGFYGYTF; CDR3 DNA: TGTGCCTGGCTGGGGACAGGCTTCTATGGCTACACCTTC
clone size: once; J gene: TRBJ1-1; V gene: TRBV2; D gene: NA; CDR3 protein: CASRGDWTEAFF; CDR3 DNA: TGTGCCAGCAGGGGAGATTGGACTGAAGCTTTCTTT
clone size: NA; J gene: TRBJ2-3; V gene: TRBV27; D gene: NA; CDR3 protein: CASSPRGVFYTDTQYF; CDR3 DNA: TGTGCCAGCAGTCCCCGGGGAGTTTTTTACACAGATACGCAGTATTTT
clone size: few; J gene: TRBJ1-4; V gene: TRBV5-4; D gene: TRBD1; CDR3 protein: CASSSQGAGEKLFF; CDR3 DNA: TGTGCCAGCAGCTCCCAGGGGGCTGGGGAAAAACTGTTTTTT
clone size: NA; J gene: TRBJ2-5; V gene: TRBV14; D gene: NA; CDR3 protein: CASSSHLGGRAETQYF; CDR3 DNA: TGTGCCAGCAGCTCCCACTTGGGTGGGAGAGCTGAGACCCAGTACTTC
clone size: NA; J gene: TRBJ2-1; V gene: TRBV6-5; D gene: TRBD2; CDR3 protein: CASRALAGAGEQFF; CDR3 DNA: TGTGCCAGCAGAGCACTAGCGGGGGCGGGTGAGCAGTTCTTC
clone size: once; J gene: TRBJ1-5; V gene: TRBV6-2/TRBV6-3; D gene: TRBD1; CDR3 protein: CASSSLGTGGGQPQHF; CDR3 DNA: TGTGCCAGCAGTTCACTCGGGACAGGGGGCGGTCAGCCCCAGCATTTT
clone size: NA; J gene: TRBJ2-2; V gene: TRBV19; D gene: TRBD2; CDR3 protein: CASSLPGLAGGSGELFF; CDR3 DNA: TGTGCCAGTAGTTTACCGGGACTAGCGGGAGGATCGGGGGAGCTGTTTTTT
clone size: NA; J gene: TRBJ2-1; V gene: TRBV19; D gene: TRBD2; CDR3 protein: CASSVGLAFGTEQFF; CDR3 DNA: TGTGCCAGTAGTGTCGGACTAGCTTTCGGTACTGAGCAGTTCTTC
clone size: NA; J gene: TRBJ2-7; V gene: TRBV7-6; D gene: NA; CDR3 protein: CASSSGLGQYF; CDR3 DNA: TGTGCCAGCAGCTCGGGACTGGGGCAGTACTTC
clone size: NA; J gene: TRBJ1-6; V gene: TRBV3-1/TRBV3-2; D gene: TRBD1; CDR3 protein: CASSQEGQGAYSPLHF; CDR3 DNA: TGTGCCAGCAGCCAGGAAGGACAGGGGGCTTATTCACCCCTCCACTTT
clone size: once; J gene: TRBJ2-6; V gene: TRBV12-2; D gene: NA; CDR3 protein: CASRLPTFGAKSSGANVLTF; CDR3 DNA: TGTGCAAGTCGCTTACCTACTTTTGGGGCCAAGAGCTCTGGGGCCAACGTCCTGACTTTC
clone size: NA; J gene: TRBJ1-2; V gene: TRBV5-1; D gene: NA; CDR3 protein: CASSLEQNYGYTF; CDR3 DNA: TGCGCCAGCAGCTTGGAACAGAACTATGGCTACACCTTC
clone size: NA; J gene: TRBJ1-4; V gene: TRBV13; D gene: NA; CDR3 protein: CASTAGVTNEKLFF; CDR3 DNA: TGTGCCAGCACCGCCGGGGTAACTAATGAAAAACTGTTTTTT
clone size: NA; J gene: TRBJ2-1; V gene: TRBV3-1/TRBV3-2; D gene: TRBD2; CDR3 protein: CASSILAGGHNEQFF; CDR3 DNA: TGTGCCAGCAGCATACTAGCGGGAGGCCACAATGAGCAGTTCTTC
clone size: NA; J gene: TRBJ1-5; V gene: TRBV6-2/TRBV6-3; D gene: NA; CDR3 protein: CASSGDSRISFFYSNQPQHF; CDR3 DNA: TGTGCCAGCAGCGGAGACAGTCGTATCTCCTTTTTTTATAGCAATCAGCCCCAGCATTTT
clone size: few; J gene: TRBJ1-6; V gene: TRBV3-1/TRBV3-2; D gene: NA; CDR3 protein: CASSHNQANSPLHF; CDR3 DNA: TGTGCCAGCAGCCATAACCAGGCTAATTCACCCCTCCACTTT